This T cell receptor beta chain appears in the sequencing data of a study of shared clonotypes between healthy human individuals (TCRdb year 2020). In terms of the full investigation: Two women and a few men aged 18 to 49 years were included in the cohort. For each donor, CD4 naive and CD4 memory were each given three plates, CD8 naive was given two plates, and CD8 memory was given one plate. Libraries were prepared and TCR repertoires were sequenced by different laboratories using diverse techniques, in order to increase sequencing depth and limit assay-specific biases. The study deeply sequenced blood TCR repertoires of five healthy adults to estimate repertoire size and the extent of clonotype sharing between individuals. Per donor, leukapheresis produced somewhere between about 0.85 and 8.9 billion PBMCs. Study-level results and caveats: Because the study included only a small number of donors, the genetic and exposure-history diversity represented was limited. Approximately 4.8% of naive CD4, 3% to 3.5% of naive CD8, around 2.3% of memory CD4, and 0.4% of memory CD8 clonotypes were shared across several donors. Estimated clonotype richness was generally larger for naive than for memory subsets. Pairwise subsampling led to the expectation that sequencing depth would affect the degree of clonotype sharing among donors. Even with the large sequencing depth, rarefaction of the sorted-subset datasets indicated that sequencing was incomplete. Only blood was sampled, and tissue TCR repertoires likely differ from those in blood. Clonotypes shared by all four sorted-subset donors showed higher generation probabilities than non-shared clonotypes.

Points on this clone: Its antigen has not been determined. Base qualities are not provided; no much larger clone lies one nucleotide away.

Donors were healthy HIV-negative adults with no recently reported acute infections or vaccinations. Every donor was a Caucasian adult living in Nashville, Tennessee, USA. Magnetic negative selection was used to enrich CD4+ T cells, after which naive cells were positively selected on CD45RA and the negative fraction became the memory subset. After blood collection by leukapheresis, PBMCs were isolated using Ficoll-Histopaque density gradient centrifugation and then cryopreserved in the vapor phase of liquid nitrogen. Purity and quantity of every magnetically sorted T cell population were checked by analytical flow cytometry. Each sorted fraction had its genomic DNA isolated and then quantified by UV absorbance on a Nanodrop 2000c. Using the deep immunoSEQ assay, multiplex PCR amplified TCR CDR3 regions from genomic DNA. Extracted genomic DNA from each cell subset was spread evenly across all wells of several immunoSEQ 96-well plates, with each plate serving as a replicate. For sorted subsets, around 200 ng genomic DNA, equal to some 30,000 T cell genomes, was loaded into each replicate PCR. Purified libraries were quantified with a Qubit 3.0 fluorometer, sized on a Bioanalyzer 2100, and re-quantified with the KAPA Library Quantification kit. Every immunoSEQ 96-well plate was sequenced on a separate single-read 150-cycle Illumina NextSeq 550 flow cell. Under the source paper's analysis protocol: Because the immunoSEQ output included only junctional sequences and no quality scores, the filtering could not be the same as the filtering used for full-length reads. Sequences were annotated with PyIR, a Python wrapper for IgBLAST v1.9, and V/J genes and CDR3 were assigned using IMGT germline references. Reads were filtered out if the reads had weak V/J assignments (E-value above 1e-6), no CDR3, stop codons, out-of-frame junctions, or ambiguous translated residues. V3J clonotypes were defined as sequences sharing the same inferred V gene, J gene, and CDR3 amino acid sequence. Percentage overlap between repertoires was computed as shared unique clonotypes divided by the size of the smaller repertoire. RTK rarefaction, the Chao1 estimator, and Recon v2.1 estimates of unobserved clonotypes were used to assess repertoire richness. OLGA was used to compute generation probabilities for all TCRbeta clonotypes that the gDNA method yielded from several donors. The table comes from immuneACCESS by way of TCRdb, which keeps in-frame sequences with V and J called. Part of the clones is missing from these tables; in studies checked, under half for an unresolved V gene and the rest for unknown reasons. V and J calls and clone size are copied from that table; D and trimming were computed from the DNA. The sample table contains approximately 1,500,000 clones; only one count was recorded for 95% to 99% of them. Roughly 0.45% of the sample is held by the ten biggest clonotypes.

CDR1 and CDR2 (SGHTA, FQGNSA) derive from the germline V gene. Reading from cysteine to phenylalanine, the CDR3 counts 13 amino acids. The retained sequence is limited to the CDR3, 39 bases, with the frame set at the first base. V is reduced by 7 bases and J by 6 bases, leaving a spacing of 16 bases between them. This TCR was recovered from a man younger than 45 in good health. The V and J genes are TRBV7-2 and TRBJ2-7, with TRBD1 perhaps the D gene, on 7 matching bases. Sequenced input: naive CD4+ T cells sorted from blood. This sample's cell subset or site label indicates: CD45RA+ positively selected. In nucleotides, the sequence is TGTGCCAGCAATCGCAGGGGGGTCGGCGAGCAGTACTTC. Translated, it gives CASNRRGVGEQYF.